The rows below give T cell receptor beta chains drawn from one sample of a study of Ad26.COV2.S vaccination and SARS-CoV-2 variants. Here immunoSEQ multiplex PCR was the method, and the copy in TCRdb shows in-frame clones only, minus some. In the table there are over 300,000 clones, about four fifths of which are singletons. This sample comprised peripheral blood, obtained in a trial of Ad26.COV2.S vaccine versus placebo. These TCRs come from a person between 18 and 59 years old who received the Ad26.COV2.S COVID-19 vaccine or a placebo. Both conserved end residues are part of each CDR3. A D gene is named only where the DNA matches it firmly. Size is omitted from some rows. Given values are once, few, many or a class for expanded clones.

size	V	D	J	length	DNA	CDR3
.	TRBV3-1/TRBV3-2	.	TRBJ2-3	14	TGTGCCAGCAGCCAAATGTTACCTCCAGATACGCAGTATTTT	CASSQMLPPDTQYF
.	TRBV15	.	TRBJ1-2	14	TGTGCCACCAGCAGGACAGGTGGAAACTATGGCTACACCTTC	CATSRTGGNYGYTF
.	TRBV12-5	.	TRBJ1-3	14	TGTGCTAGTGGTTTGGGGGTCTCTGGAAACACCATATATTTT	CASGLGVSGNTIYF
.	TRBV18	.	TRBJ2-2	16	TGTGCCAGCTCACCACGGAATCAGGCTGGGACCGGGGAGCTGTTTTTT	CASSPRNQAGTGELFF
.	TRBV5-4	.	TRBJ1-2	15	TGTGCCAGCAGCGCCCGTAGTGGGGACAACTATGGCTACACCTTC	CASSARSGDNYGYTF
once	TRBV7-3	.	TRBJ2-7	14	TGTGCCAGCAGCGCGACAGTGAGCTCAGCCGAGCAGTACTTC	CASSATVSSAEQYF
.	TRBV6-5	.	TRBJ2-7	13	TGTGCCAGCAGTTACTCGAAAGTCTCCGAGCAGTACTTC	CASSYSKVSEQYF
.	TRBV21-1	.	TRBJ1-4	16	TGTGCCAGCAGCAGGGGAAGGGGTGCAACTAATGAAAAACTGTTTTTT	CASSRGRGATNEKLFF
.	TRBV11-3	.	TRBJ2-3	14	TGTGCCAGCAGCTTTGGGCAGACCACAGATACGCAGTATTTT	CASSFGQTTDTQYF
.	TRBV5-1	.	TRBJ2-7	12	TGCGCCAGCAGCCCAGACTTATACGAGCAGTACTTC	CASSPDLYEQYF
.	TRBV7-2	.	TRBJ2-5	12	TGTGCCAGCAGCTCACCCCAAGAGACCCAGTACTTC	CASSSPQETQYF
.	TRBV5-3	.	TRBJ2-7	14	TGTGCCAGAAGCATGACCAGGAGCTCCTACGAGCAGTACTTC	CARSMTRSSYEQYF
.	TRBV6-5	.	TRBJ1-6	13	TGTGCCAGCACAATCGGGGAAAATTCACCCCTCCACTTT	CASTIGENSPLHF
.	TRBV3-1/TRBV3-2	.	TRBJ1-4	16	TGTGCCAGCAGCCAAGCGGTCGCGGACTATAATGAAAAACTGTTTTTT	CASSQAVADYNEKLFF
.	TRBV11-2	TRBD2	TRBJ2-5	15	TGTGCCAGCAGAACTAGCGGGGGGGCATGGGAGACCCAGTACTTC	CASRTSGGAWETQYF
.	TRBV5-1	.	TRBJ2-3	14	TGCGCCACCAAGCTAGGGGACCGGACGGATACGCAGTATTTT	CATKLGDRTDTQYF
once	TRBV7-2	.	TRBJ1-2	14	TGTGCCAGCAGCCCCCAGCGGGGTAACTATGGCTACACCTTC	CASSPQRGNYGYTF
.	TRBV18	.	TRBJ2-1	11	TGTGCCAGCTCACCAGGAAATGAGCAGTTCTTC	CASSPGNEQFF
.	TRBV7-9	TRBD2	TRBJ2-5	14	TGTGCCAGCAGCGCCGGACTAGCGGGGCCGACCCAGTACTTC	CASSAGLAGPTQYF
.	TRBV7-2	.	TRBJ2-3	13	TGTGCCAGCAGCTTGGGCAGCACAGATACGCAGTATTTT	CASSLGSTDTQYF
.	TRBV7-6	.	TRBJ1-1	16	TGTGCCAGCAGCCTATGGGCGGGGCAATCGAACACTGAAGCTTTCTTT	CASSLWAGQSNTEAFF
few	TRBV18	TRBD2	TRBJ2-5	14	TGTGCCAGCTCACTCACCGGGAGGAGGGAGACCCAGTACTTC	CASSLTGRRETQYF
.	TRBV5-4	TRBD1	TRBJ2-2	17	TGTGCCAGCAGCTTGGGTGCCGGGACAGGGAACACCGGGGAGCTGTTTTTT	CASSLGAGTGNTGELFF
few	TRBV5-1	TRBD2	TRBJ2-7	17	TGCGCCAGCAGCTTGGCTGTCGGGGACTACTCGAGCGACGAGCAGTACTTC	CASSLAVGDYSSDEQYF
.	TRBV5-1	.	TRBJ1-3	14	TGCGCCAGCAGCTTGGAAGGGAGGGGAAACACCATATATTTT	CASSLEGRGNTIYF
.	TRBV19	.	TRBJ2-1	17	TGTGCCAGTAGTATAGTATGGGTCGGTCGGGAGTGTCATGAGCAGTTCTTC	CASSIVWVGRECHEQFF